The clone carrying this T cell receptor beta chain was recorded a few times. CDR3 size: 14 residues. V gave up 6 bases and J gave up 7 bases; unmatched junction bases: 6. Germline loops: CDR1 LNHDA, CDR2 SQIVND (reference sequence). This sample is part of a study of blood T cell repertoires in COVID-19. Here immunoSEQ multiplex PCR was the method, and the copy in TCRdb shows in-frame clones only, minus some. The sample carries under 450,000 clones, 89% recorded once. This chain connects TRBV19 to TRBJ1-5; TRBD1 matches at 10 bases. The TCR sequence derives from a middle-aged woman with COVID-19, enrolled during active disease. The sequencing sample was made of peripheral blood. The DNA for the CDR3 is TGTGCCAGTAGCCGAGACAGGGGGCGACAGCCCCAGCATTTT. Amino acid sequence: CASSRDRGRQPQHF.